This TCR beta chain was captured in a study of cytomegalovirus exposure and HLA in healthy donors. Overall study: Assignment to the Caucasian-associated ancestry cluster applied to around 80% of the approximately 420 genotyped donors. Regarding the study as a whole: In a later analysis, HLA-C alleles had the fewest associated TCRs, DRB1 alleles the most. Only CMV serostatus was available as immune exposure information. For cytomegalovirus status, the classifier reportedly gave diagnoses with high specificity and sensitivity.

The germline V gene has CDR1 SGHAT and CDR2 FQNNGV. The CDR3 covers 16 residues. Trimming cost V 1 base and J 4 bases; bases outside gene matches: 5. The study ran its PCR with 60 Vbeta and 13 Jbeta primers. TCRdb's table, derived via immunoSEQ multiplex PCR, lists solely in-frame clones and lacks some. The table shows 90,000 to 120,000 clones, with 77% occurring only once. Notes on this clone: Its cognate antigen is unknown.

The sample was PBMCs. The sequence was obtained from a male donor in good health and CMV-seronegative. The chain links TRBV11-2 to TRBJ2-7, with 12 bases lining up with TRBD2. CDR3 bases: TGTGCCAGCAGCTTAGTTCGACTAGCGGGAGTTTACGAGCAGTACTTC. Translated: CASSLVRLAGVYEQYF.